The sample holds one count of the clone carrying this T cell receptor (beta chain). The data belong to a study of blood T cells in healthy people across ages. This CDR3 has 14 amino acids. The germline gives CDR1 SGHTA, CDR2 FQGNSA. V lost 6 bases to trimming and J lost 9 bases; unmatched junction nucleotides: 8. A J-beta primer mix and a sample-barcoded 5' primer were used in a second PCR of about 7 to 12 cycles. Each TCR beta cDNA got a 12-nucleotide random molecular identifier. MiXCR, run by TCRdb on the 5' RACE reads, gives a single entry per CDR3 protein. The sample lists around 820,000 distinct CDR3 sequences, roughly 25% occurring once. Donors were systemically healthy Caucasian individuals from Russia aged 6 to 90 years. In addition, the sample was reused for a study of T cells of mothers and their children.

This chain connects TRBV7-2 to TRBJ2-2; TRBD2 agrees at 9 bases. The TCR comes from a boy between 10 and 17 years old in good health. Sequences were obtained from blood. CDR3 DNA sequence: TGTGCCAGCAGGGCGGGACTAGCCGGGAGGGAGCTGTTTTTT. This codes for CASRAGLAGRELFF.